The following is a T cell receptor beta chain sequence with its context. Its matching antigen is unknown. Sequenced by immunoSEQ multiplex PCR; TCRdb stores in-frame clones only, minus some. The table lists about 110,000 clones, approximately 89% of them singletons. The entry originates in a study of OX40 agonist ivuxolimab in advanced cancers. Study summary: An anti-OX40 (CD134) antibody with agonistic activity, ivuxolimab, was administered to patients. Study conclusions and caveats: CD8+ T cells showed, on average, more clonal expansion than CD4+ cells. At 0.1 to 3.0 mg/kg and by week 6, CD4+ and CD8+ T cells in the blood had expanded clonally.

On cycle 4 day 1 and cycle 7 day 1, as well as at baseline, blood was sampled. This sample comprised CD4+ or CD8+ T cells sorted from blood, obtained in a trial of the OX40 agonist ivuxolimab. The source of this sequence is an adult with an advanced solid tumor such as melanoma, head and neck, liver or kidney cancer.

The CDR3 loop reads CASSTTGVVNEQFF. The DNA for the CDR3 is TGTGCCAGCAGTACGACAGGGGTAGTCAATGAGCAGTTCTTC. The chain links TRBV27 to TRBJ2-1; 8 bases are a match to TRBD1. CDR1 MNHEY and CDR2 SMNVEV come from the germline V gene (reference sequence). This CDR3 is built from 14 residues. After removal of 5 bases from V and 6 bases from J, the junction contained 6 bases not matched to a gene.